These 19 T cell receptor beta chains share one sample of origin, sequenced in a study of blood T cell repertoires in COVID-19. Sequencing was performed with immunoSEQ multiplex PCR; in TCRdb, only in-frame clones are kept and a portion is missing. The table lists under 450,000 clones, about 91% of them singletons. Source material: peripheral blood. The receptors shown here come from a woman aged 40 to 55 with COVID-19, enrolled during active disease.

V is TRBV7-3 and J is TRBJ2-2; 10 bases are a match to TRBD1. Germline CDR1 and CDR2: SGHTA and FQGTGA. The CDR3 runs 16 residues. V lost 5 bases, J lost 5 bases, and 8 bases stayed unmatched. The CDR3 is CASSTKGTGVTGELFF. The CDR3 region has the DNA TGTGCCAGCAGCACTAAGGGGACAGGGGTTACCGGGGAGCTGTTTTTT.

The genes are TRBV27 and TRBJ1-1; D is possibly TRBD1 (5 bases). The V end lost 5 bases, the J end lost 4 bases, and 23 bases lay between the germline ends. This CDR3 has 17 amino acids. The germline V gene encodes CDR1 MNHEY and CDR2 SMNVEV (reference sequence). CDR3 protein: CASSLRPAQDLPTEAFF. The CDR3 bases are TGTGCCAGCAGTCTGAGACCAGCACAGGACCTACCCACTGAAGCTTTCTTT.

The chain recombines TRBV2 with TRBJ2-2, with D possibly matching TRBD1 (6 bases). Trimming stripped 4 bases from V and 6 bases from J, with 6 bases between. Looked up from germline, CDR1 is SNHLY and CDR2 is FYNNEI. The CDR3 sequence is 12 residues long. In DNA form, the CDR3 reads TGTGCCAGCAGTGGGGGGCCCGGGGAGCTGTTTTTT. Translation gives CASSGGPGELFF.

As DNA, the CDR3 is TGTGCCAGCAGACAACCGCCCCGCAGGAAGGTGGACACTGAAGCTTTCTTT. It encodes CASRQPPRRKVDTEAFF. The chain combines TRBV7-9 with TRBJ1-1; no definite D call. The ends were cut back, 6 bases at V and 3 bases at J, with 23 bases in the middle. Germline assignment: CDR1 SEHNR and CDR2 FQNEAQ (reference sequence). CDR3 length equals 17 residues.

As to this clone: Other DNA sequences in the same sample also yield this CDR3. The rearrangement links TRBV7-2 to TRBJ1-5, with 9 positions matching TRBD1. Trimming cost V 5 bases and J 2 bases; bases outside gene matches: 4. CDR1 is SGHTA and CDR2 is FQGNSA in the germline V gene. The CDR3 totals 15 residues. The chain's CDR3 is CASSRDRAGNQPQHF. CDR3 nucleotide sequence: TGTGCCAGCAGCCGGGACAGGGCGGGCAATCAGCCCCAGCATTTT.

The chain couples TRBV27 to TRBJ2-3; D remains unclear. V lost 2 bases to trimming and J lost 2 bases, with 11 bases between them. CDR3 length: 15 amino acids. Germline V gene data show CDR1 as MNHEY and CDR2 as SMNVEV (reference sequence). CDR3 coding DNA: TGTGCCAGCAGTTTACGGTCCCTAGTCACAGATACGCAGTATTTT. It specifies CASSLRSLVTDTQYF.

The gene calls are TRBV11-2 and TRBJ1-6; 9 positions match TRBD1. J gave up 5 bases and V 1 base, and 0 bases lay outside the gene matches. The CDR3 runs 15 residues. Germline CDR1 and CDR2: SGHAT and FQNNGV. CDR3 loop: CASSLGQGDNSPLHF. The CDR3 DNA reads TGTGCCAGCAGCTTAGGACAGGGGGATAATTCACCCCTCCACTTT. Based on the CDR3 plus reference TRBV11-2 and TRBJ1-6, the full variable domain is EAGVAQSPRYKIIEKRQSVAFWCNPISGHATLYWYQQILGQGPKLLIQFQNNGVVDDSQLPKDRFSAERLKGVDSTLKIQPAKLEDSAVYLCASSLGQGDNSPLHFGNGTRLTVT.

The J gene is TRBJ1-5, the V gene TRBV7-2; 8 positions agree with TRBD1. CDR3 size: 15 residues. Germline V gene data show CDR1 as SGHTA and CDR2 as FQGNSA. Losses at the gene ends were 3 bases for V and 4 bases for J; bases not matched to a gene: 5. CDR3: CASSFIQGGNQPQHF. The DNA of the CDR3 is TGTGCCAGCAGCTTCATACAGGGGGGGAATCAGCCCCAGCATTTT.

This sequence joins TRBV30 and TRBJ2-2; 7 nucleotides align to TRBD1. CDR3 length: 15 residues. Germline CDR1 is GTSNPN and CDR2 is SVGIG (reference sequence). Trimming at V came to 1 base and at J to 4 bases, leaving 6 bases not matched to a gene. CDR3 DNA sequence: TGTGCCTGGAGTGCCACTACAGGGGCCACCGGGGAGCTGTTTTTT. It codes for CAWSATTGATGELFF. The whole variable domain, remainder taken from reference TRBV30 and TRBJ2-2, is SQTIHQWPATLVQPVGSPLSLECTVEGTSNPNLYWYRQAAGRGLQLLFYSVGIGQISSEVPQNLSASRPQDRQFILSSKKLLLSDSGFYLCAWSATTGATGELFFGEGSRLTVL.

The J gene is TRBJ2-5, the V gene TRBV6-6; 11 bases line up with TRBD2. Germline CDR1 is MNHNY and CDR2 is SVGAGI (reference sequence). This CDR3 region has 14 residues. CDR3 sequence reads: CSTELAGARETQYF. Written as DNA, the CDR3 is TGTAGCACAGAACTAGCGGGGGCCCGGGAGACCCAGTACTTC.

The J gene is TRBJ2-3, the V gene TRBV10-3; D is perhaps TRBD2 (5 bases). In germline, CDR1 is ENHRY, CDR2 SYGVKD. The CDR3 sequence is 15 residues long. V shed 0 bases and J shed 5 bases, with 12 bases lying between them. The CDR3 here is CAISESASRRDTQYF. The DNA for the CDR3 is TGTGCCATCAGTGAGTCGGCTAGCAGGAGAGATACGCAGTATTTT.

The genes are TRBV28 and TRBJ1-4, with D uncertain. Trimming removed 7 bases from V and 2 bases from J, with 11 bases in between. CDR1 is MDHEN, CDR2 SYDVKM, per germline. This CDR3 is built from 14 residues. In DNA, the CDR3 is TGTGCCAGCAACGGAGGTTCGACTAATGAAAAACTGTTTTTT. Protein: CASNGGSTNEKLFF.

CDR3 in DNA: TGTGCCATAGGGACAGGAAGCGCAGATACGCAGTATTTT. This gives the protein CAIGTGSADTQYF. The genes are TRBV10-3 and TRBJ2-3, with TRBD1 matching over 8 bases. Germline CDR1 ENHRY, CDR2 SYGVKD. The CDR3 loop spans 13 amino acids. Trimming removed 9 bases from V and 4 bases from J; junction bases left unmatched: 6.

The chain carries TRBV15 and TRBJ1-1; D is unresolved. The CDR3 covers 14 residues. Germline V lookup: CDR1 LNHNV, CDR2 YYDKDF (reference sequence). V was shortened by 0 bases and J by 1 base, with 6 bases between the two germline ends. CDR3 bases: TGTGCCACCAGCAGAGATGAGGGGAACACTGAAGCTTTCTTT. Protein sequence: CATSRDEGNTEAFF.

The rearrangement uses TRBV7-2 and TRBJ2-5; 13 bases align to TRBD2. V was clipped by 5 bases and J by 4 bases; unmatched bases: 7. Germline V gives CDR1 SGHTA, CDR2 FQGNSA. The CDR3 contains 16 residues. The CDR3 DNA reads TGTGCCAGCAGCCCGGGACTAGCGGGAAAGGGAGAGACCCAGTACTTC. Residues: CASSPGLAGKGETQYF.

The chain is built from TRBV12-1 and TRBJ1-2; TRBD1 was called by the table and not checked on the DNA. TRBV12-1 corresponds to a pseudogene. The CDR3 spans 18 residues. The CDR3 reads CASSLWARNSCPDYGYTF. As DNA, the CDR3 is TGTGCCAGCAGCTTATGGGCCAGGAACAGCTGTCCCGACTATGGCTACACCTTC.

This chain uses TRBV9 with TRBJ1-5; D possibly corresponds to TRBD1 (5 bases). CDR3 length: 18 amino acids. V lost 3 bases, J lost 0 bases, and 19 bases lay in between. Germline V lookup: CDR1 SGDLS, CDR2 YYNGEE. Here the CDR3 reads CASSEGPGGVVSNQPQHF. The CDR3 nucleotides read TGTGCCAGCAGCGAAGGGCCAGGAGGGGTGGTTAGCAATCAGCCCCAGCATTTT.

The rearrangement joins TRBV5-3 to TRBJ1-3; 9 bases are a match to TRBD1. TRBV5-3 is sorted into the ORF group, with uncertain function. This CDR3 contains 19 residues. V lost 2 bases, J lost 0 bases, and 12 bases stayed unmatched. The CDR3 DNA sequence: TGTGCCAGAAGCTTCCGGACAGGGGACATAGTGATCTCTGGAAACACCATATATTTT. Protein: CARSFRTGDIVISGNTIYF.

The CDR3 DNA reads TGTGCCAGCAGCTCTGGTGAGACGGAAGGGGTCTACGAGCAGTACTTC. Translating gives CASSSGETEGVYEQYF. The chain is built from TRBV13 and TRBJ2-7, with D tentatively TRBD1 (5 bases). The ends were cut back, 4 bases at V and 3 bases at J, with 19 bases in the middle. In germline, CDR1 is PRHDT, CDR2 FYEKMQ (reference sequence). This CDR3 has 16 residues.